The 8 T cell receptor beta chains below were found in one sample sequenced in a study of blood T cell repertoires in COVID-19. The repertoire was sequenced with immunoSEQ multiplex PCR; TCRdb's copy has only in-frame clones and lacks some. This repertoire shows 88,000 or so clones, 85% found once; its top ten account for around 4%. Sequencing was carried out using peripheral blood. All receptors derive from a man in his sixties with acute or convalescent COVID-19.

This clone has only one observation. The chain uses TRBV6-5 and TRBJ2-7; TRBD2 matches 10 bases. The germline V gene encodes CDR1 MNHEY and CDR2 SVGAGI. The CDR3 has 14 residues. V was pared by 5 bases and J by 3 bases, with 4 bases of the junction left unmatched. CDR3 bases: TGTGCCAGCAGTCGGACTAGCGGTATCTACGAGCAGTACTTC. It specifies CASSRTSGIYEQYF.

The chain couples TRBV11-3 to TRBJ2-3, with 8 positions matching TRBD2. The CDR3 loop spans 15 amino acids. After removal of 1 base from V and 2 bases from J, the junction contained 2 bases not matched to a gene. Germline V gene lookup returns CDR1 SGHNT and CDR2 YENEEA. The DNA for the CDR3 is TGTGCCAGCAGCTTAGCGGGGGGGTCCACAGATACGCAGTATTTT. Translating it yields CASSLAGGSTDTQYF.

The chain has TRBV27 and TRBJ2-1; D might be TRBD2 (5 bases). The CDR3 has 14 residues. CDR1 is MNHEY, CDR2 SMNVEV, per germline (reference sequence). V was clipped by 6 bases and J by 4 bases, with 13 bases between them. CDR3 region: CASRTNGVYNEQFF. The CDR3 nucleotides are TGTGCCAGCAGGACCAACGGGGTGTACAATGAGCAGTTCTTC.

This chain links TRBV18 with TRBJ2-3; 8 nucleotides match TRBD1. The trim removed 5 bases at V and 2 bases at J, leaving 6 bases unmatched. The germline V gene encodes CDR1 KGHSH and CDR2 LQKENI. The CDR3 length is 15 residues. For the CDR3, the DNA is TGTGCCAGCTCAGTGACAGGGGACGCCACAGATACGCAGTATTTT. Encoded protein: CASSVTGDATDTQYF.

This clone has a handful of counts. This chain links TRBV3-1 (or the pseudogene TRBV3-2) with TRBJ1-2, with 7 bases that match TRBD1. The CDR3 covers 14 residues. CDR1 is LGHDT and CDR2 is YNNKEL in the germline V gene (reference sequence). The V gene end was trimmed by 0 bases and the J gene end by 7 bases; junction bases not matched to a gene: 5. CDR3 in DNA: TGTGCCAGCAGCCAAGATACAGGGGTCGGTGGCTACACCTTC. Protein product: CASSQDTGVGGYTF.

The rearrangement uses TRBV6-1 and TRBJ2-3; 7 nucleotides align to TRBD2. CDR1 is MNHNS, CDR2 SASEGT, per germline. V gave up 3 bases and J gave up 0 bases; unmatched junction bases: 3. There are 15 residues in the CDR3. The CDR3 here is CASSDSGFSTDTQYF. The CDR3 region has the DNA TGTGCCAGCAGTGATAGCGGGTTTAGCACAGATACGCAGTATTTT.

The chain uses TRBV28 and TRBJ1-2; D gene unclear. CDR1 and CDR2 (germline): MDHEN, SYDVKM. V lost 4 bases and J lost 4, with 7 bases in between. The CDR3 consists of 12 residues. CDR3 nucleotides: TGTGCCAGCAGTTCGGGAGGCTATGGCTACACCTTC. Translating it yields CASSSGGYGYTF.

This clone was counted a few times. The V call is TRBV6-2 or TRBV6-3, the J call TRBJ2-7; possibly TRBD1 for D (6 bases). Germline-derived CDR1 and CDR2 are MNHEY and SVGEGT. The V end lost 4 bases, the J end lost 3 bases, and 16 bases lay between the germline ends. This CDR3 has 15 amino acids. The CDR3 DNA reads as TGTGCCAGCAGTTCACCACAAGGGGGTAGCTACGAGCAGTACTTC. It yields the protein CASSSPQGGSYEQYF.